This T cell receptor beta chain is drawn from a study of CD8 T cells in Susac syndrome. When the RNA was reverse transcribed, random hexamers were used with an input of roughly 0.45 to 1 ug. The immunoSEQ assay covered 54 Vbeta and 13 Jbeta segments for CDR3. TCRdb re-called the immunoSEQ multiplex PCR reads through MiXCR, storing one row per CDR3 protein. The profile shows roughly 67,000 distinct CDR3 sequences, about 94% of them singletons. Sequencing of TCR beta was carried out in blood CD8+ and CD4+ T cells. The origin of this receptor is a human donor with multiple sclerosis. Sequenced input: CD8+ T cells from PBMCs.

For the CDR3, the DNA is TGTGCCAGCAGCCCCGAGGGGGTCTTGAAGGCCTACGAGCAGTACTTC. Its protein product is CASSPEGVLKAYEQYF. This chain joins TRBV5-6 and TRBJ2-7, with a tentative D call TRBD1 (6 bases). Per the germline V gene, CDR1 is SGHDT and CDR2 is YYEEEE. V was shortened by 4 bases and J by 2 bases, with 19 bases between the two germline ends. CDR3 size: 16 residues.